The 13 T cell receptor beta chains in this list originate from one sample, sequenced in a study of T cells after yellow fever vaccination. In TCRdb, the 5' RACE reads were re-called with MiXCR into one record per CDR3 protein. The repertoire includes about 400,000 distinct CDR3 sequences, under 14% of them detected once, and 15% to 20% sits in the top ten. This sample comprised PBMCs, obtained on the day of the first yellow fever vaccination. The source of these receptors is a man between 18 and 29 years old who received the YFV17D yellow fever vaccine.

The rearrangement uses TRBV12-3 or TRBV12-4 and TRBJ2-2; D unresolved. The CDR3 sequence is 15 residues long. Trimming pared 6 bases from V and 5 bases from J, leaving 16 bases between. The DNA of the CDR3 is TGTGCCAGCAGCCTATGGGAACAACCGACCGGGGAGCTGTTTTTT. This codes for CASSLWEQPTGELFF.

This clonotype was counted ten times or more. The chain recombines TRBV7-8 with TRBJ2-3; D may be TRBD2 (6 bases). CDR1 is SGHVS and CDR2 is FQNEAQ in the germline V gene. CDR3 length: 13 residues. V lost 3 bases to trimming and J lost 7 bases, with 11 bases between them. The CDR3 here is CASSFRLVNTQYF. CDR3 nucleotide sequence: TGTGCCAGCAGCTTTCGACTAGTCAATACGCAGTATTTT.

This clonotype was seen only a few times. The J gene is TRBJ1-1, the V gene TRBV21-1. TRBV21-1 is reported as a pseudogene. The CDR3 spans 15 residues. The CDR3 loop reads CASSKVERRGTEAFF. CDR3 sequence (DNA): TGTGCCAGCAGCAAAGTGGAAAGGCGGGGAACTGAAGCTTTCTTT.

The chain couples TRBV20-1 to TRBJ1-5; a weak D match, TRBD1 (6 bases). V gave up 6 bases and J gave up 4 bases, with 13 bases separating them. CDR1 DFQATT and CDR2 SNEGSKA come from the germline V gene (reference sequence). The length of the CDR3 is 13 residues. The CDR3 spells CSATGFWNQPQHF. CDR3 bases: TGCAGTGCCACAGGGTTTTGGAATCAGCCCCAGCATTTT.

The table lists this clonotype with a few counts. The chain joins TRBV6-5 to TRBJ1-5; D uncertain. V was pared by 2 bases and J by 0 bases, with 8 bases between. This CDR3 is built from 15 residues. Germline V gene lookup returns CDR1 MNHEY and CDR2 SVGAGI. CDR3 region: CASSYTQVSNQPQHF. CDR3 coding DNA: TGTGCCAGCAGTTACACTCAGGTTAGCAATCAGCCCCAGCATTTT.

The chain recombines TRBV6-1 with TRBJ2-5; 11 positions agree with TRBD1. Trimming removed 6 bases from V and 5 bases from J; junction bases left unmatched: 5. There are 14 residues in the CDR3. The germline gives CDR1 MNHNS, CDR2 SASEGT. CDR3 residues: CASRWTGGGETQYF. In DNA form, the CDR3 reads TGTGCCAGCAGATGGACAGGGGGCGGTGAGACCCAGTACTTC.

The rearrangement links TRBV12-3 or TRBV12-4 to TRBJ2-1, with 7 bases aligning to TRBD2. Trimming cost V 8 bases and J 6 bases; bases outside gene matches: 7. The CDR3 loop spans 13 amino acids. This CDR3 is CASGPGLTNEQFF. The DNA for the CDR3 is TGTGCCAGCGGACCGGGACTAACCAATGAGCAGTTCTTC.

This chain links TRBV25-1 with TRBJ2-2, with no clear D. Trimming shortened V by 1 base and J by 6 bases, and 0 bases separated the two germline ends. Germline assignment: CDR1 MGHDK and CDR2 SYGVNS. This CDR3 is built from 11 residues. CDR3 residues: CASSESGELFF. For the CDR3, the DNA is TGTGCCAGCAGTGAATCCGGGGAGCTGTTTTTT.

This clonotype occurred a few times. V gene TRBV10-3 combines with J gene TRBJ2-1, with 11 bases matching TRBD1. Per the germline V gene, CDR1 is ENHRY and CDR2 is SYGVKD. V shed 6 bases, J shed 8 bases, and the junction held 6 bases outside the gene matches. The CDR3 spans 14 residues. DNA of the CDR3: TGTGCCATCAGCGTGGGACAGGGGGTCTATGAGCAGTTCTTC. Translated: CAISVGQGVYEQFF.

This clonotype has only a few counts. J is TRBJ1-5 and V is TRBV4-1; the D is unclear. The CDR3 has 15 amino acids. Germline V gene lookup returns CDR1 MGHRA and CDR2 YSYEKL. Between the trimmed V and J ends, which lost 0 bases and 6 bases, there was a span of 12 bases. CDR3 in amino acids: CASSQDPVGFQPQHF. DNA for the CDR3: TGCGCCAGCAGCCAAGATCCGGTCGGGTTTCAGCCCCAGCATTTT.

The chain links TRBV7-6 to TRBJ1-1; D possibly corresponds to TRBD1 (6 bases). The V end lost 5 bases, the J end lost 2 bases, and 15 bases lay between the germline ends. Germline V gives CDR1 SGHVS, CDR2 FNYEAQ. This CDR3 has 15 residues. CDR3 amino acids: CASSLRQEQNTEAFF. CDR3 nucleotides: TGTGCCAGCAGCCTCCGACAGGAGCAAAACACTGAAGCTTTCTTT.

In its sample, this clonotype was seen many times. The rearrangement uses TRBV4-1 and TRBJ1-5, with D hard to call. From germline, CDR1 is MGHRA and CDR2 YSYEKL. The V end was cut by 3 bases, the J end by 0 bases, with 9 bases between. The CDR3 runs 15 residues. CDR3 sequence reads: CASSHLQISNQPQHF. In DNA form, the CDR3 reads TGCGCCAGCAGCCACCTCCAGATTAGCAATCAGCCCCAGCATTTT.

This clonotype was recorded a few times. CDR3 loop: CSASRERGAGGTEAFF. Written as DNA, the CDR3 is TGCAGTGCTAGTCGGGAGCGGGGGGCAGGTGGCACTGAAGCTTTCTTT. V and J are TRBV20-1 and TRBJ1-1; perhaps TRBD1 as D (6 bases). Looked up from germline, CDR1 is DFQATT and CDR2 is SNEGSKA (reference sequence). V was cut by 3 bases and J by 4 bases, with 21 bases left in between. The CDR3 is made up of 16 amino acids.